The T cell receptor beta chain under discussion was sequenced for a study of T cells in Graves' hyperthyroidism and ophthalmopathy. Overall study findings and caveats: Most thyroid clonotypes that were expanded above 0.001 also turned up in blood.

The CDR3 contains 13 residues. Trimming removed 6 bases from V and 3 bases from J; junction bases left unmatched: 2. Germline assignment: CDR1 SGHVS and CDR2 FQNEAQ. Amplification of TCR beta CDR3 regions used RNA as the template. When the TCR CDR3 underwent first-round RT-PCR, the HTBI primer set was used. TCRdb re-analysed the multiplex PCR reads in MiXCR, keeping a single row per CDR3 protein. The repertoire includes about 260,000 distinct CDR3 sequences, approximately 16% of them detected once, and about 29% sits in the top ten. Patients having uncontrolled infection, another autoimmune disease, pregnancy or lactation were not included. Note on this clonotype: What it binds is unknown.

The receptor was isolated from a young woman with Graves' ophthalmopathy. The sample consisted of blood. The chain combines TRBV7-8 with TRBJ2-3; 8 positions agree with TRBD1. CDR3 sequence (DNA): TGTGCCAGCAGGCGACAGGGGACAGATACGCAGTATTTT. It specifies CASRRQGTDTQYF.